The 17 T cell receptor beta chains given below trace back to one sample, sequenced in a study of early T cells in non-severe SARS-CoV-2 infection. TCRdb passed the 5' RACE reads through MiXCR, listing each CDR3 protein once. The table lists about 34,000 distinct CDR3 sequences, about 6.5% of them singletons. The sample was whole blood. Receptors were obtained from an adult who was a healthcare worker with PCR-confirmed SARS-CoV-2 infection or an uninfected control (not recorded which).

This clonotype was observed many times. The chain is built from TRBV30 and TRBJ1-2; D perhaps matches TRBD1 (6 bases). V was shortened by 3 bases and J by 3 bases, with 11 bases between the two germline ends. Germline V gives CDR1 GTSNPN, CDR2 SVGIG (reference sequence). This CDR3 has 13 residues. The CDR3 nucleotides are TGTGCCTGGAGCATACAGGGTGACTATGGCTACACCTTC. Amino acids: CAWSIQGDYGYTF.

At least ten counts were recorded for this clonotype. This chain connects TRBV7-6 to TRBJ2-1; D gene ambiguous. Between the trimmed V and J ends, which lost 1 base and 6 bases, there was a span of 7 bases. Per germline, CDR1 SGHVS and CDR2 FNYEAQ. CDR3 length equals 13 residues. CDR3 loop: CASSLGPVNEQFF. DNA for the CDR3: TGTGCCAGCAGCTTAGGACCAGTCAATGAGCAGTTCTTC.

This clonotype appeared a few times. The chain recombines TRBV6-1 with TRBJ2-7, with unresolved D. Trimming took 6 bases from V and 2 from J, leaving 2 bases between them. Germline-derived CDR1 and CDR2 are MNHNS and SASEGT. The length of the CDR3 is 10 residues. The CDR3 protein is CASRTYEQYF. CDR3 DNA: TGTGCCAGCAGAACCTACGAGCAGTACTTC.

This clonotype was picked up many times. The chain combines TRBV4-3 with TRBJ2-7; the match to TRBD1 covers 10 bases. The J segment lost 2 bases and the V segment lost 4 bases, leaving 2 bases of the junction unmatched. The CDR3 is 14 amino acids. Germline CDR1 and CDR2: LGHNA and YSLEER. This CDR3 reads CASSPGTGAYEQYF. DNA of the CDR3: TGCGCCAGCAGCCCCGGGACAGGGGCCTACGAGCAGTACTTC.

This clonotype was picked up many times. V usage is TRBV12-3 or TRBV12-4 and J usage is TRBJ2-7, with TRBD2 as a possible D gene (6 bases). Trimming stripped 6 bases from V and 2 bases from J, with 17 bases between. This CDR3 is 15 amino acids long. CDR3 nucleotide sequence: TGTGCCAGCAGACTGACGACCGGAGGGGCCTACGAGCAGTACTTC. Translating gives CASRLTTGGAYEQYF.

This clonotype was picked up many times. The chain couples TRBV20-1 to TRBJ2-3; 10 bases map to TRBD2. J was trimmed by 5 bases and V by 0 bases; bases with no gene match: 8. The CDR3 contains 16 residues. Germline lookup yields CDR1 DFQATT and CDR2 SNEGSKA (reference sequence). The CDR3 DNA reads as TGCAGTGCTAGAGATCCCCAGCGGGGGGGAAGAGATACGCAGTATTTT. Protein sequence: CSARDPQRGGRDTQYF.

This clonotype was observed at least ten times. This chain uses TRBV27 with TRBJ1-5, with 8 bases lining up with TRBD1. Germline V gene lookup returns CDR1 MNHEY and CDR2 SMNVEV (reference sequence). The CDR3 is made up of 17 amino acids. The junction had 8 bases not matched to a gene; V was cut back by 0 bases and J by 4 bases. The CDR3 region is CASSLSTGDDVNQPQHF. CDR3 DNA: TGTGCCAGCAGTTTATCGACAGGGGATGATGTGAATCAGCCCCAGCATTTT.

At least ten counts were recorded for this clonotype. This chain uses TRBV12-3 or TRBV12-4 with TRBJ1-5; D gene unclear. The CDR3 has 13 amino acids. Trimming removed 5 bases from V and 7 bases from J, with 12 bases in between. CDR3 DNA sequence: TGTGCCAGCAGTCTGGCGACACGGCAGCCCCAGCATTTT. Protein: CASSLATRQPQHF.

This clonotype was seen only a few times. The chain couples TRBV6-5 to TRBJ2-7; D not certain. The CDR3 totals 15 residues. CDR1 is MNHEY, CDR2 SVGAGI, per germline. Trimming took off 5 bases at V and 0 bases at J, with 14 bases between the two ends. The CDR3 spells CASSPSPTASYEQYF. The CDR3 DNA is TGTGCCAGCAGTCCCTCCCCGACGGCCTCCTACGAGCAGTACTTC.

This clonotype has a count of ten or more. The rearrangement uses TRBV15 and TRBJ1-6; D gene ambiguous. Trimming left V 0 bases short and J 4 bases short, with 10 bases between. The length of the CDR3 is 16 residues. Germline CDR1 and CDR2: LNHNV and YYDKDF (reference sequence). In DNA, the CDR3 is TGTGCCACCAGCAGAGAACCACGGCAGTATAATTCACCCCTCCACTTT. Its translation is CATSREPRQYNSPLHF.

In its sample, this clonotype was seen a few times. The CDR3 region has the DNA TGTGCCAGCAGCGTAGTCCTAGCCGGGGGCACAGATACGCAGTATTTT. Translating gives CASSVVLAGGTDTQYF. V is TRBV9 and J is TRBJ2-3, with a weak D call TRBD2 (5 bases). CDR3 length equals 16 residues. Germline CDR1 SGDLS, CDR2 YYNGEE. Trimming took off 0 bases at V and 1 base at J, with 12 bases between the two ends.

This clonotype was seen repeatedly, ten times or more. This rearrangement joins TRBV29-1 to TRBJ1-5, with 9 bases aligning to TRBD1. Germline V gene data show CDR1 as SQVTM and CDR2 as ANQGSEA. The CDR3 runs 14 residues. Trimming at V came to 4 bases and at J to 5 bases, leaving 6 bases not matched to a gene. DNA for the CDR3: TGCAGCGTTGCCCGGGACAGGGAGGATCAGCCCCAGCATTTT. Protein: CSVARDREDQPQHF.

This chain links TRBV5-1 with TRBJ1-6; the D is unclear. The CDR3 consists of 13 residues. V was trimmed by 0 bases and J by 7 bases, leaving 5 bases between them. Germline CDR1 reads SGHRS; CDR2 reads YFSETQ. CDR3 loop: CASSLAGNSPLHF. The DNA for the CDR3 is TGCGCCAGCAGCTTGGCTGGGAATTCACCCCTCCACTTT.

Concerning this clonotype itself: A much larger clone sits a single nucleotide away, making a read error possible. The chain uses TRBV28 and TRBJ2-7; D may be TRBD1 (6 bases). The CDR3 covers 14 residues. Germline lookup yields CDR1 MDHEN and CDR2 SYDVKM. Here the CDR3 DNA reads TGTGCCAGCACCCCAGGGACACCCTCCTGCGAGCAGTACTTC. Translating it yields CASTPGTPSCEQYF.

This clonotype was observed at least ten times. V is TRBV28 and J is TRBJ1-2; D is possibly TRBD1 (6 bases). The CDR3 extends over 14 amino acids. CDR1 and CDR2 (germline): MDHEN, SYDVKM. V was pared by 6 bases and J by 2 bases, with 13 bases between. CDR3 in DNA: TGTGCCAGCAGGAGAAATCAGGGGAACTATGGCTACACCTTC. This gives the protein CASRRNQGNYGYTF.

This clonotype was recorded many times. V and J are TRBV28 and TRBJ1-1; no definite D call. Trimming removed 6 bases from V and 0 bases from J, with 20 bases in between. The CDR3 runs to 17 residues. From germline, CDR1 is MDHEN and CDR2 SYDVKM. The CDR3 DNA reads as TGTGCCAGCAGGGCCAGAGTCCGGGTTCTTCTGAACACTGAAGCTTTCTTT. This encodes CASRARVRVLLNTEAFF.

In this sample, this clonotype turned up many times. The chain has TRBV7-8 and TRBJ2-2, with D possibly TRBD1 on 6 matching bases. V shed 3 bases and J shed 4 bases, with 15 bases lying between them. The germline gives CDR1 SGHVS, CDR2 FQNEAQ. The CDR3 length is 16 residues. CDR3 amino acids: CASSFGTRGSTGELFF. The CDR3 nucleotides are TGTGCCAGCAGCTTTGGGACAAGGGGCAGCACCGGGGAGCTGTTTTTT. Looking up the rest from reference TRBV7-8 and TRBJ2-2 gives the full variable domain: GAGVSQSPRYKVAKRGQDVALRCDPISGHVSLFWYQQALGQGPEFLTYFQNEAQLDKSGLPSDRFFAERPEGSVSTLKIQRTQQEDSAVYLCASSFGTRGSTGELFFGEGSRLTVL.